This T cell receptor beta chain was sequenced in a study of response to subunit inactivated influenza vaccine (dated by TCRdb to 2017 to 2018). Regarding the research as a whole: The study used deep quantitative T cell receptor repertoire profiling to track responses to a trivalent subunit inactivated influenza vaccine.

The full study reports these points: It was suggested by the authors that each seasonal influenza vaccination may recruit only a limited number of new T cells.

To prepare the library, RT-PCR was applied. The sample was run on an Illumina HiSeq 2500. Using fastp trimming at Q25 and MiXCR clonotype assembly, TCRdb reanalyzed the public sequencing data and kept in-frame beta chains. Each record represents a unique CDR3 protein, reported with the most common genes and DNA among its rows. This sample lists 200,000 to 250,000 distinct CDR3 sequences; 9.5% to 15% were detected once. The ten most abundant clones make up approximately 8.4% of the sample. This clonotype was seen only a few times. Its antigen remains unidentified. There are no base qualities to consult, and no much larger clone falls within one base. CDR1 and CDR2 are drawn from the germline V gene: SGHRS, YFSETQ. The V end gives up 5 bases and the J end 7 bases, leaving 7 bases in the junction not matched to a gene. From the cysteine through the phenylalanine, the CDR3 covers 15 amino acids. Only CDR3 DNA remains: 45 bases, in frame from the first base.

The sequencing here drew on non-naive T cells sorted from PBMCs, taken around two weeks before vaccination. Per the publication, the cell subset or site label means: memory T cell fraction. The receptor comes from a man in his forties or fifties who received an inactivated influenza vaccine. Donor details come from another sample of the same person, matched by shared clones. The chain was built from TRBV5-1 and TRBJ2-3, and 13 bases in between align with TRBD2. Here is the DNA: TGCGCCAGCAGTACGACTAGCGGGGGGCAAAATACGCAGTATTTT. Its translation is CASSTTSGGQNTQYF.